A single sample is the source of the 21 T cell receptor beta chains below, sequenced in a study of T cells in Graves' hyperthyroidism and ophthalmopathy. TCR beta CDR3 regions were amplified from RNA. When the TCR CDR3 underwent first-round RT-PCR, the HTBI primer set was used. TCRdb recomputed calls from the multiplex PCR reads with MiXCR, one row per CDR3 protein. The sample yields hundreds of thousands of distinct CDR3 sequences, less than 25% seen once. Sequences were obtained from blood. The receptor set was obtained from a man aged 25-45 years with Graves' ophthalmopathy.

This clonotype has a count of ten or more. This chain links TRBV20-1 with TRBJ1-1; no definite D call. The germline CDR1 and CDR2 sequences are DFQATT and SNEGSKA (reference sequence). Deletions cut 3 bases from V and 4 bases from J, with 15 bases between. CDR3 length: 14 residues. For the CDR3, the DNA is TGCAGTGCTAGCCAAGGGCCCACAAGCACTGAAGCTTTCTTT. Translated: CSASQGPTSTEAFF.

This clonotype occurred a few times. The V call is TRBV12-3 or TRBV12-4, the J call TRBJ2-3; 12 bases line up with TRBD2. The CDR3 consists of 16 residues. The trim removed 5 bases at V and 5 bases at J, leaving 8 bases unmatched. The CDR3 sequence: CASSPRLAGVKDTQYF. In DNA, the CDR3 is TGTGCCAGCAGTCCCCGACTAGCGGGAGTGAAAGATACGCAGTATTTT.

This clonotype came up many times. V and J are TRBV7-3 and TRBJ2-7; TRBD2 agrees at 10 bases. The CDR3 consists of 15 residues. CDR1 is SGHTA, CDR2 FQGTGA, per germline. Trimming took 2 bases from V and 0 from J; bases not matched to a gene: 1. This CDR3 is CASSLLAGDSYEQYF. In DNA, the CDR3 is TGTGCCAGCAGCTTACTAGCGGGAGACTCCTACGAGCAGTACTTC. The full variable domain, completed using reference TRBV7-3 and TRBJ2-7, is GAGVSQTPSNKVTEKGKYVELRCDPISGHTALYWYRQSLGQGPEFLIYFQGTGAADDSGLPNDRFFAVRPEGSVSTLKIQRTERGDSAVYLCASSLLAGDSYEQYFGPGTRLTVT.

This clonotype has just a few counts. The DNA for the CDR3 is TGTGCCTGCACAACAGGGGATCAAGAGACCCAGTACTTC. It is translated as CACTTGDQETQYF. The chain couples TRBV30 to TRBJ2-5, with 7 nucleotides matching TRBD1. Germline lookup yields CDR1 GTSNPN and CDR2 SVGIG (reference sequence). Losses at the gene ends were 6 bases for V and 2 bases for J; bases not matched to a gene: 6. CDR3 size: 13 residues.

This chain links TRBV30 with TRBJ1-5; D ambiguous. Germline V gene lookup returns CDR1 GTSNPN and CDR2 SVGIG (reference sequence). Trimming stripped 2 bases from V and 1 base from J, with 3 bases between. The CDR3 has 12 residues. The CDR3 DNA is TGTGCCTGGAGTAACAGCAATCAGCCCCAGCATTTT. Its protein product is CAWSNSNQPQHF.

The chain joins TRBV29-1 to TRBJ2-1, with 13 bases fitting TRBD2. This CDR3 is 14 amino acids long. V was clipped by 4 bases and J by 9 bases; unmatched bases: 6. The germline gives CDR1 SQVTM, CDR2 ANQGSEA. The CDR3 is CSVVGTSGISEQFF. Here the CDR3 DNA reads TGCAGCGTTGTCGGGACTAGCGGGATCTCTGAGCAGTTCTTC.

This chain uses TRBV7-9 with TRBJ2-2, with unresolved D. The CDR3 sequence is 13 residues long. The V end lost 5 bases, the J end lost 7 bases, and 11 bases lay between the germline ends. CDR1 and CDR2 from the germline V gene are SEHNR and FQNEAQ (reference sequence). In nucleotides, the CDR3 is TGTGCCAGCAGCCCCATTGGGAACGGGGAGCTGTTTTTT. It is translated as CASSPIGNGELFF.

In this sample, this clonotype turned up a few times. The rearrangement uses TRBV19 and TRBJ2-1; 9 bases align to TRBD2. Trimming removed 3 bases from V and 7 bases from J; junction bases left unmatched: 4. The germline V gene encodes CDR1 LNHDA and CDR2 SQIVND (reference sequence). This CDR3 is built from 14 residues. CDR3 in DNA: TGTGCCAGTAGTATTGCGGGGGGGGGGAATGAGCAGTTCTTC. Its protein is CASSIAGGGNEQFF.

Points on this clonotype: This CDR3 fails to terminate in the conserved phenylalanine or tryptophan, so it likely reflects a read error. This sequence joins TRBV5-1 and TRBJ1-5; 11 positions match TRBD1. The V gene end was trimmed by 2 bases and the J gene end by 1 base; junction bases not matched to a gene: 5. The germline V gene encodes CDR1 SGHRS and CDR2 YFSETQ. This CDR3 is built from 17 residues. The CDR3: CASSLGTGGSSNQPQHL. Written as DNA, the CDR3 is TGCGCCAGCAGCTTAGGGACAGGGGGTAGCAGCAATCAGCCCCAGCATCTT.

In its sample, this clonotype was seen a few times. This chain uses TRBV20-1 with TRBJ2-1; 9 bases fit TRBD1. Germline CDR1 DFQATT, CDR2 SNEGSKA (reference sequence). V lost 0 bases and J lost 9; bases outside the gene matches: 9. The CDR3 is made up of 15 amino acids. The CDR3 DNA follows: TGCAGTGCTAGAGATGTGACAGGGGGTAGAGGTGAGCAGTTCTTC. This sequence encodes CSARDVTGGRGEQFF.

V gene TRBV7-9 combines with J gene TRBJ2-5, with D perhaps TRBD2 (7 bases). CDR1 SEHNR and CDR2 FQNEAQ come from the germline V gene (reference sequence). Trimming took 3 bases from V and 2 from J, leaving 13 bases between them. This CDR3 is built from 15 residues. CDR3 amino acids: CASSFEGGGQETQYF. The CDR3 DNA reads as TGTGCCAGCAGCTTCGAGGGAGGGGGGCAAGAGACCCAGTACTTC.

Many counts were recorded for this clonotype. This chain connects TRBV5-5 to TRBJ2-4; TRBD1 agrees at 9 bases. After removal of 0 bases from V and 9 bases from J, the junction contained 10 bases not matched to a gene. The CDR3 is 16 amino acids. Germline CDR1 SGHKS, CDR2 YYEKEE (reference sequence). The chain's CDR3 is CASSLDRGTGMVIQYF. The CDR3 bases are TGTGCCAGCAGCTTGGATAGGGGGACAGGGATGGTCATTCAGTACTTC.

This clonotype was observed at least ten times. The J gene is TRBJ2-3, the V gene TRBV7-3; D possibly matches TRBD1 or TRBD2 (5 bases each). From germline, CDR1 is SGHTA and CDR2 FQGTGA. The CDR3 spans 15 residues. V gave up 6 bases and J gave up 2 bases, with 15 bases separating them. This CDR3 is CASSPGGGPTDTQYF. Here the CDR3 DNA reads TGTGCCAGCAGTCCAGGTGGGGGACCCACAGATACGCAGTATTTT.

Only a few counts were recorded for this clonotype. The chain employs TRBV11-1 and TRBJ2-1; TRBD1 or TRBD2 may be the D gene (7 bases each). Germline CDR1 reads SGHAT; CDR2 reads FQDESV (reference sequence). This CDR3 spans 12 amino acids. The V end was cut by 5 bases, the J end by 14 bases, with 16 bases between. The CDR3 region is CASSQGGGTEFF. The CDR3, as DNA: TGTGCCAGCAGCCAGGGGGGAGGGACGGAGTTCTTC.

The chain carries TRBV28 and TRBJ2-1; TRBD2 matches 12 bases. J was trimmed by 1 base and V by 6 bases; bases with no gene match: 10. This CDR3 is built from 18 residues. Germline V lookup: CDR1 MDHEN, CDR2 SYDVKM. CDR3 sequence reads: CASSLGLAGPISYNEQFF. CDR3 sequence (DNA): TGTGCCAGCAGCTTAGGACTAGCGGGACCTATTTCCTACAATGAGCAGTTCTTC.

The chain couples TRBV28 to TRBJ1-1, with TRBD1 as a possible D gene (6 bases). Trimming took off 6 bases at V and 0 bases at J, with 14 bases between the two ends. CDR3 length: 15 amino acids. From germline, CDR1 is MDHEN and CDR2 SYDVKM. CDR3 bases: TGTGCCAGCAGGGAAAGGGGGACAATGAACACTGAAGCTTTCTTT. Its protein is CASRERGTMNTEAFF.

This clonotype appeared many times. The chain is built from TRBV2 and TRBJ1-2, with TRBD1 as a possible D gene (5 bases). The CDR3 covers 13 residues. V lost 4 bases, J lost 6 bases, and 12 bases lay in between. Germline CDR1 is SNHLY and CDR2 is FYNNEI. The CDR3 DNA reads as TGTGCCAGCAGTGTCGGACGGGACGATGGCTACACCTTC. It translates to CASSVGRDDGYTF.

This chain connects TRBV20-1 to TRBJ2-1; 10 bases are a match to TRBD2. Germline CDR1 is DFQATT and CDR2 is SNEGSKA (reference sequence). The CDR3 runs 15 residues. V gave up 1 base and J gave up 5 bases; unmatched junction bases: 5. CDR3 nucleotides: TGCAGTGCTAGAGTGGCCCTAGCGGGAGACAATGAGCAGTTCTTC. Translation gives CSARVALAGDNEQFF.

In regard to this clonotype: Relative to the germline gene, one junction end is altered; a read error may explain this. The CDR3 reads CASSLGGNEQSF. Here the CDR3 DNA reads TGTGCCAGCAGCTTAGGAGGCAATGAGCAGTCCTTC. The rearrangement joins TRBV11-3 to TRBJ2-1; D is undetermined. The CDR3 is made up of 12 amino acids. CDR1 is SGHNT and CDR2 is YENEEA in the germline V gene.

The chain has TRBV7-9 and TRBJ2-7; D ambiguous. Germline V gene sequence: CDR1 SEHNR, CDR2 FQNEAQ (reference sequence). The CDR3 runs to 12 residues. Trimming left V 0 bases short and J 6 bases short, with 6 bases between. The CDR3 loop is CASSLASREQYF. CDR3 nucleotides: TGTGCCAGCAGCTTAGCCAGCCGCGAGCAGTACTTC.

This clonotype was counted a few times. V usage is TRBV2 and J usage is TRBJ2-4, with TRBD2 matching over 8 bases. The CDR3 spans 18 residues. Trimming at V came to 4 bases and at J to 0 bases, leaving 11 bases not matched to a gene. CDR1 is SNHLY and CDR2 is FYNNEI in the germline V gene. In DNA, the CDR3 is TGTGCCAGCAGTGTGTTTAACTTAAGCGGGAGAGCCAAAAACATTCAGTACTTC. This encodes CASSVFNLSGRAKNIQYF.